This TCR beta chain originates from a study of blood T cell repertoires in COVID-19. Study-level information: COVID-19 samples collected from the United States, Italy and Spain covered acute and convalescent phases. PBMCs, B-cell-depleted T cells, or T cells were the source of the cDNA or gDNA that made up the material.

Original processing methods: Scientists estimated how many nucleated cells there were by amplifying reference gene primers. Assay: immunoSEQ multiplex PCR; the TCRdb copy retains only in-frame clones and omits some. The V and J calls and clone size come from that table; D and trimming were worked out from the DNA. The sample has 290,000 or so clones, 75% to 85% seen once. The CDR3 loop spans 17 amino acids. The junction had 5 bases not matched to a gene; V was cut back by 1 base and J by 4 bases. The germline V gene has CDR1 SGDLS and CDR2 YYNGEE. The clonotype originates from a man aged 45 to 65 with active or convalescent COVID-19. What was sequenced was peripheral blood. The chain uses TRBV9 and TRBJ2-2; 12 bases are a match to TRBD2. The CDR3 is CASSVSLAGGSTGELFF. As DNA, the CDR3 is TGTGCCAGCAGCGTATCCCTAGCGGGAGGGTCCACCGGGGAGCTGTTTTTT.